The clone carrying this T cell receptor (beta chain) appeared a single time. Germline V lookup: CDR1 SQVTM, CDR2 ANQGSEA. With 1 base removed from V and 5 bases from J, the gap between germline ends came to 8 bases. The CDR3 totals 12 residues. Sequencing used immunoSEQ multiplex PCR; TCRdb keeps in-frame clones, though not all of them. The sample lists about 120,000 clones, roughly 92% seen once, with roughly 2.5% in the top ten. The data originate from a study of control samples from healthy donors and cancer patients. The gene calls are TRBV29-1 and TRBJ1-1; no reliable D call. Sequenced material: blood. The receptor was isolated from a man younger than 45 in good health. DNA for the CDR3: TGCAGCGTTGAAGGCGGAGGAACTGAAGCTTTCTTT. This translates into CSVEGGGTEAFF.